Listed below are T cell receptor beta chains from one sample, sequenced in a study of T-cell memory formation after mild COVID-19. MiXCR, applied by TCRdb to the 5' RACE reads, yields one record per CDR3 protein. This table holds 470,000 or so distinct CDR3 sequences, approximately 19% found once. The sample consisted of PBMCs or a T cell subset sorted from them (not recorded which). Receptors originate from a man aged 18 to 35 who had mild COVID-19 (a few samples of this study predate the infection). Cell type and time point are not known. Both conserved end residues are part of each CDR3. A D gene is named only where the DNA matches it firmly. Where a row states a size, it is once, few, many or the class of an expanded clone; other rows omit it.

J gene | clone size | V gene | D gene | CDR3 DNA | CDR3 protein
TRBJ2-3 | . | TRBV11-2 | . | TGTGCCAGCAGTTTTAGCGGAAATACGCAGTATTTT | CASSFSGNTQYF
TRBJ1-1 | few | TRBV29-1 | . | TGCAGCGTTGATGAGGACCTGAACACTGAAGCTTTCTTT | CSVDEDLNTEAFF
TRBJ2-3 | few | TRBV24-1 | TRBD1 | TGTGCCACCAGTGTTGGACAGGGGTCAACAGATACGCAGTATTTT | CATSVGQGSTDTQYF
TRBJ2-3 | . | TRBV29-1 | TRBD1 | TGCAGCGCCCCCAGGGGGAATACGCAGTATTTT | CSAPRGNTQYF
TRBJ2-5 | many | TRBV11-2 | TRBD1 | TGTGCCAGCAGCCGGGACAGGGGGACGGGGGAGACCCAGTACTTC | CASSRDRGTGETQYF
TRBJ1-2 | few | TRBV7-9 | . | TGTGCCAGCAGCCTTAACAGGGCAGGTGGCTACACCTTC | CASSLNRAGGYTF
TRBJ2-1 | few | TRBV5-1 | TRBD2 | TGCGCCAGCAGCCCCGACTTAGCGGGGGGTTCCTACAATGAGCAGTTCTTC | CASSPDLAGGSYNEQFF
TRBJ2-1 | few | TRBV2 | TRBD2 | TGTGCCAGCAGGCCGGGGAGCGGGGGGGAGATAAATGAGCAGTTCTTC | CASRPGSGGEINEQFF
TRBJ2-1 | few | TRBV27 | . | TGTGCCAGCAGTTTAGGGGACGGGGGTTACAATGAGCAGTTCTTC | CASSLGDGGYNEQFF
TRBJ2-5 | few | TRBV5-1 | TRBD2 | TGCGCCAGCAGCTTGGGAGCAGCGGGGGGGATCGAGACCCAGTACTTC | CASSLGAAGGIETQYF
TRBJ2-3 | . | TRBV27 | . | TGTGCCAGCAGTTCCTTTCATGGTGAAGATACGCAGTATTTT | CASSSFHGEDTQYF
TRBJ2-7 | . | TRBV3-1 | TRBD2 | TGTGCCAGCAGCCCAGCGGGGATCAGCTCCTACGAGCAGTACTTC | CASSPAGISSYEQYF
TRBJ1-2 | . | TRBV4-1 | . | TGCGCCAGCAGCCCCAGGGAGGGGGACTATGGCTACACCTTC | CASSPREGDYGYTF
TRBJ2-1 | . | TRBV12-3/TRBV12-4 | TRBD2 | TGTGCCAGCAGGACTAGCGGGGGGGTGGAGCAGTTCTTC | CASRTSGGVEQFF
TRBJ2-3 | few | TRBV12-3/TRBV12-4 | TRBD1 | TGTGCCAGCAGCGGGACAGGGGCGGGAGATACGCAGTATTTT | CASSGTGAGDTQYF
TRBJ2-3 | few | TRBV29-1 | . | TGCAGCGCCGTAGGCAGAAGGGCTGGTACGGCAGATACGCAGTATTTT | CSAVGRRAGTADTQYF
TRBJ2-5 | . | TRBV7-9 | TRBD2 | TGTGCCAGCACGAGCGGGAGCCAAGAGACCCAGTACTTC | CASTSGSQETQYF
TRBJ1-1 | . | TRBV7-2 | . | TGTGCCAGCAGCTTAGAGGGGGGTTTCGGTGCTGAAGCTTTCTTT | CASSLEGGFGAEAFF
TRBJ1-1 | . | TRBV9 | . | TGTGCCAGCAGCGTAGCAGGGGCTGGGACTGAAGCTTTCTTT | CASSVAGAGTEAFF
TRBJ2-7 | many | TRBV6-2/TRBV6-3 | . | TGTGCCAGCAGTTATCCGGCCTACGAGCAGTACTTC | CASSYPAYEQYF
TRBJ2-7 | . | TRBV7-2 | TRBD1 | TGTGCCAGCAGCTCAGGGGGCGCAGGGCAGTACTTC | CASSSGGAGQYF
TRBJ1-2 | few | TRBV6-5 | . | TGTGCCAGCAGTTACCCGACAGCTCGCGGCTATGGCTACACCTTC | CASSYPTARGYGYTF
TRBJ2-3 | . | TRBV7-9 | . | TGTGCCAGCAGCTTTGTCGTGGCAGTCCGCACAGATACGCAGTATTTT | CASSFVVAVRTDTQYF
TRBJ2-3 | . | TRBV7-2 | . | TGTGCCAGCAGCTTAGCCCCACTAGCTGGCACAGATACGCAGTATTTT | CASSLAPLAGTDTQYF